The sequence of this TCR beta chain was determined in a study of blood T cell repertoires in COVID-19. For the study at large: From the United States, Italy and Spain came samples of acute and convalescent COVID-19. Sources were T cells, B-cell-depleted T cells, or PBMCs; the material itself was cDNA or gDNA.

CDR3 length equals 13 residues. Trimming cost V 7 bases and J 0 bases, with 9 bases left between them. Germline assignment: CDR1 MDHEN and CDR2 SYDVKM. Comments on this clone: The sample has other DNA sequences that encode this CDR3 too.

Authors' methods: Amplification of reference gene primers was used by the study to estimate nucleated cell counts. Profiled with immunoSEQ multiplex PCR; TCRdb holds only in-frame clones, not every one. From that table come the V and J calls and clone size; the DNA was used to work out D and trimming. The sample holds around 210,000 clones, approximately 85% seen once. Seattle participants joined during active infection and were tracked over time. The receptor was isolated from a man in his fifties or sixties with COVID-19, enrolled during active disease. The chain uses TRBV28 and TRBJ1-1; D ambiguous. Sequencing was performed on peripheral blood. The CDR3 spells CASNGGLNTEAFF. The CDR3 DNA reads as TGTGCCAGCAATGGCGGATTGAACACTGAAGCTTTCTTT.